The sequence of this TCR beta chain was determined in a study of blood T cells in healthy people across ages. The study's findings and limits: In older individuals, TCR beta diversity per million T cells was lower, falling roughly linearly with age. Possibly confounding the expanded clonotype changes was the fact that donor CMV status was unknown.

With a J-beta primer mix and a sample-barcoded 5' primer, a second PCR ran roughly 6 to 11 cycles. Each sample provided no less than 3 million CDR3-containing paired-end reads. TCRdb fed the 5' RACE reads into MiXCR, producing one record per CDR3 protein. The sample carries hundreds of thousands of distinct CDR3 sequences, 58% recorded once. CDR1 and CDR2 (germline): SGHTA, FQGNSA. The CDR3 has 13 amino acids. Of note for this clonotype: Antigen: not known.

This receptor was identified in a man aged 60 to 69 in good health. The sequencing sample was made of blood. This rearrangement joins TRBV7-2 to TRBJ2-7; possible D gene TRBD1, 5 bases. The DNA matches TRBJ2-5 better at its end, which makes the J call doubtful. In DNA, the CDR3 is TGTGCCAGCAGTTATCAAGGGGCGGAGACCCAGTACTTC. It codes for CASSYQGAETQYF.